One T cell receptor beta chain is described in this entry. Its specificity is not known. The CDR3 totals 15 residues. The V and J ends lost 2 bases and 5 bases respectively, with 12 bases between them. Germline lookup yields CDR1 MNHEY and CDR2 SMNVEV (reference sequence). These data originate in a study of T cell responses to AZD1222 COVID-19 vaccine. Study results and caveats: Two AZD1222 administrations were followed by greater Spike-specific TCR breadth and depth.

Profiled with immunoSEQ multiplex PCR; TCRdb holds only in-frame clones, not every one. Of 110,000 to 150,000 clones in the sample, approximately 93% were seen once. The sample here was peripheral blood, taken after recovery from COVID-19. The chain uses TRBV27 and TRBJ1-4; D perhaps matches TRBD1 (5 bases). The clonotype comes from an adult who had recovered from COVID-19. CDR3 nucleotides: TGTGCCAGCAGTTTACGGTGGGGGTTCAATGAAAAACTGTTTTTT. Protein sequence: CASSLRWGFNEKLFF.